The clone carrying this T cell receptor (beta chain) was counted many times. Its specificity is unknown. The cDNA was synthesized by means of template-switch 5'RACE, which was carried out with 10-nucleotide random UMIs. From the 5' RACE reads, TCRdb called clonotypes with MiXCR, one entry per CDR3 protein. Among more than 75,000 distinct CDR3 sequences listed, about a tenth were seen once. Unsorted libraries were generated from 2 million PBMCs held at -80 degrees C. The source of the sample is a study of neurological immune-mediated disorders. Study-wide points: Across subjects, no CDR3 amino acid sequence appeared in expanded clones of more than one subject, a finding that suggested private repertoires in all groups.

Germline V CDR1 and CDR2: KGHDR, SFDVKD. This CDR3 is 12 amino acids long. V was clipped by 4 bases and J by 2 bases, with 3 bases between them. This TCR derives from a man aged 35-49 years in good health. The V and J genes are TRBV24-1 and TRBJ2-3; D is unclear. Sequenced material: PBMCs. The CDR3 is CATSEDTDTQYF. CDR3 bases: TGTGCCACCAGTGAAGACACAGATACGCAGTATTTT.